These 18 T cell receptor beta chains were sequenced from one sample in a study of T cells in Graves' hyperthyroidism and ophthalmopathy (dated by TCRdb to between 2019 and 2020). The library came from multiplex PCR. TCRdb lists the instrument as Illumina HiSeq 2000. Amplification of TCR beta CDR3 regions was carried out from RNA transcripts. For the first round of RT-PCR on the TCR CDR3, the HTBI primer set was used together with the Qiagen OneStep RT-PCR kit. In-frame beta chains were kept once TCRdb had trimmed the public reads at Q25 with fastp and called clones with MiXCR. Rows with one shared CDR3 protein collapse into an entry with the most common genes and DNA. Here the sample has a few hundred thousand distinct CDR3 sequences; 15% to 20% occur a single time. Together, the top ten hold around 17% of the sample. Sequencing used blood. These TCRs come from a woman aged 18-30 years with Graves' ophthalmopathy.

This clonotype was detected ten times or more. CDR3: CASSLWDSPYGYTF. The CDR3 DNA reads as TGTGCCAGCAGCTTATGGGACTCCCCCTATGGCTACACCTTC. This chain links TRBV13 with TRBJ1-2; TRBD1 might be the D (5 bases). Germline CDR1 is PRHDT and CDR2 is FYEKMQ (reference sequence). Trimming stripped 2 bases from V and 4 bases from J, with 11 bases between. The CDR3 loop spans 14 amino acids.

This clonotype occurred many times. This chain joins TRBV12-3 or TRBV12-4 and TRBJ2-7; 7 bases agree with TRBD1. V dropped 6 bases and J dropped 6; count of bases not matched to a gene: 14. CDR3 size: 15 residues. CDR3 sequence (DNA): TGTGCCAGCAGGCGGACAGGTGTTTTGGTGGGCGAGCAGTACTTC. It is translated as CASRRTGVLVGEQYF.

This clonotype was detected only a few times. This chain joins TRBV10-1 and TRBJ2-1; the D is unclear. Germline V lookup: CDR1 WNHNN, CDR2 SYGVQD (reference sequence). This CDR3 has 14 residues. V lost 9 bases and J 0 bases, leaving 12 bases between the germline ends. The CDR3 DNA sequence: TGCGCCAGTAAAGGTCTCAGCTCCTACAATGAGCAGTTCTTC. It translates to CASKGLSSYNEQFF.

This clonotype was recorded many times. V and J are TRBV28 and TRBJ2-7; 7 bases align to TRBD2. The CDR3 consists of 12 residues. Looked up from germline, CDR1 is MDHEN and CDR2 is SYDVKM. The junction had 3 bases not matched to a gene; V was cut back by 8 bases and J by 2 bases. The DNA for the CDR3 is TGTGCCAGCCGAGCGGGGCCCTACGAGCAGTACTTC. Its translation is CASRAGPYEQYF.

The table lists this clonotype with a count of one. The gene calls are TRBV2 and TRBJ2-3, with TRBD2 identical over 12 bases. The germline CDR1 and CDR2 sequences are SNHLY and FYNNEI. Unmatched junction bases numbered 9, after V lost 4 bases and J lost 4 bases. The CDR3 length is 17 residues. In DNA, the CDR3 is TGTGCCAGCAGTGGTCCTAGCGGGGGGGCGGGTGCAGATACGCAGTATTTT. Translation: CASSGPSGGAGADTQYF.

This clonotype showed up many times. The chain joins TRBV27 to TRBJ2-1; TRBD2 matches at 7 bases. CDR1 and CDR2 (germline): MNHEY, SMNVEV (reference sequence). Trimming cost V 8 bases and J 7 bases; bases outside gene matches: 8. The CDR3 consists of 13 residues. The chain's CDR3 is CASQRSGANEQFF. The DNA for the CDR3 is TGTGCCAGCCAGCGGAGCGGGGCGAATGAGCAGTTCTTC.

This clonotype showed up many times. The chain joins TRBV6-1 to TRBJ2-7; maybe TRBD2 (5 bases). The CDR3 consists of 14 residues. Germline lookup yields CDR1 MNHNS and CDR2 SASEGT. With 7 bases removed from V and 0 bases from J, the gap between germline ends came to 13 bases. CDR3 amino acids: CASNERGTSYEQYF. The CDR3 nucleotides are TGTGCCAGCAACGAACGGGGTACCTCCTACGAGCAGTACTTC.

This clonotype has a count of ten or more. The chain employs TRBV7-9 and TRBJ2-4; the D gene could be TRBD1 or TRBD2 (5 bases each). Deletions cut 5 bases from V and 0 bases from J, with 14 bases between. Germline V gene data show CDR1 as SEHNR and CDR2 as FQNEAQ (reference sequence). The length of the CDR3 is 16 residues. The CDR3, as DNA: TGTGCCAGCAGCCCCAGTAGGGACCTAGCCAAAAACATTCAGTACTTC. Translated, it gives CASSPSRDLAKNIQYF.

CDR3 in amino acids: CASSIPQEARLMNTEAFF. The CDR3 nucleotides are TGTGCCAGTAGTATCCCCCAAGAGGCACGGCTTATGAACACTGAAGCTTTCTTT. The J gene is TRBJ1-1, the V gene TRBV19, with D hard to call. The CDR3 spans 18 residues. CDR1 is LNHDA and CDR2 is SQIVND in the germline V gene (reference sequence). Trimming left V 3 bases short and J 0 bases short, with 20 bases between.

This chain uses TRBV7-9 with TRBJ1-4; possibly TRBD1 for D (5 bases). Between the trimmed V and J ends, which lost 8 bases and 0 bases, there was a span of 16 bases. The germline V gene has CDR1 SEHNR and CDR2 FQNEAQ (reference sequence). CDR3 length: 16 amino acids. CDR3 region: CASRQGDEPTNEKLFF. Written as DNA, the CDR3 is TGTGCCAGCCGACAAGGGGATGAGCCAACTAATGAAAAACTGTTTTTT.

Ten or more counts support this clonotype. This sequence joins TRBV7-9 and TRBJ1-6; weak D call: TRBD1 (5 bases). This CDR3 has 16 residues. The germline CDR1 and CDR2 sequences are SEHNR and FQNEAQ (reference sequence). V dropped 2 bases and J dropped 8 bases, with 16 bases sitting between them. The CDR3 sequence is CASSLSWDYTDSPLHF. CDR3 DNA: TGTGCCAGCAGCTTAAGCTGGGACTACACGGATTCACCCCTCCACTTT.

The chain couples TRBV5-5 to TRBJ1-3; D is ambiguous. Trimming left V 1 base short and J 4 bases short, with 9 bases between. This CDR3 has 14 amino acids. Germline-derived CDR1 and CDR2 are SGHKS and YYEKEE (reference sequence). CDR3 sequence reads: CASSLLRQGNTIYF. In nucleotides, the CDR3 is TGTGCCAGCAGCTTGTTAAGGCAAGGAAACACCATATATTTT.

V gene TRBV5-6 combines with J gene TRBJ2-1; 7 nucleotides match TRBD2. CDR1 and CDR2 (germline): SGHDT, YYEEEE. The CDR3 runs 16 residues. The trim removed 0 bases at V and 2 bases at J, leaving 5 bases unmatched. The chain's CDR3 is CASSLVGLAAYNEQFF. CDR3 nucleotides: TGTGCCAGCAGCTTGGTTGGGCTAGCGGCCTACAATGAGCAGTTCTTC.

This clonotype occurred a few times. The rearrangement links TRBV6-1 to TRBJ2-1; 11 nucleotides match TRBD2. The CDR3 runs 14 residues. Germline V CDR1 and CDR2: MNHNS, SASEGT. V trimming: 5 bases; J trimming: 7 bases; junction bases outside the gene matches: 4. CDR3: CASSIASGRNEQFF. DNA for the CDR3: TGTGCCAGCAGTATAGCTAGCGGGAGGAATGAGCAGTTCTTC.

In its sample, this clonotype was seen many times. The V call is TRBV2, the J call TRBJ1-6; D unresolved. V was trimmed by 3 bases and J by 11 bases, leaving 14 bases between them. The V gene's germline CDR1 is SNHLY and CDR2 FYNNEI. The CDR3 is 14 residues long. This CDR3 reads CASSDQTPKTPLHF. The CDR3 DNA is TGTGCCAGCAGTGACCAGACCCCCAAGACACCCCTCCACTTT.

The rearrangement links TRBV10-1 to TRBJ2-5; D is perhaps TRBD1 (6 bases). From germline, CDR1 is WNHNN and CDR2 SYGVQD (reference sequence). Trimming left V 3 bases short and J 5 bases short, with 13 bases between. The CDR3 extends over 14 amino acids. CDR3 coding DNA: TGCGCCAGCAGTGATTGGGGGCCGGGCGAGACCCAGTACTTC. Translation: CASSDWGPGETQYF.

This clonotype was recorded a few times. V and J are TRBV7-9 and TRBJ2-7; tentatively, D is TRBD1 (6 bases). The CDR3 runs to 13 residues. The V and J ends lost 5 bases and 5 bases respectively, with 13 bases between them. Germline lookup yields CDR1 SEHNR and CDR2 FQNEAQ (reference sequence). The chain's CDR3 is CASSPGTPDEQYF. CDR3 sequence (DNA): TGTGCCAGCAGCCCAGGGACACCGGACGAGCAGTACTTC.

In this sample, this clonotype turned up many times. V gene TRBV5-1 combines with J gene TRBJ1-1; tentatively, D is TRBD1 (6 bases). V dropped 0 bases and J dropped 5 bases, with 14 bases sitting between them. The CDR3 length is 15 residues. Germline CDR1 reads SGHRS; CDR2 reads YFSETQ. The CDR3 DNA is TGCGCCAGCAGCTTGGTTCAGGGGTTGGGAACTGAAGCTTTCTTT. Translation: CASSLVQGLGTEAFF.